This T cell receptor (beta chain) was identified in a study of control samples from healthy donors and cancer patients. Clones were sequenced by immunoSEQ multiplex PCR, and TCRdb holds only the in-frame ones, with some missing. Among about 120,000 clones listed, 87% were seen once. Germline CDR1 is LGHNT and CDR2 is FRNRAP. V shed 6 bases and J shed 4 bases, with 13 bases lying between them. CDR3 size: 14 residues. Sample: blood. The TCR comes from a man aged 25 to 40 in good health. The chain couples TRBV12-5 to TRBJ1-5; D not resolved. In nucleotides, the CDR3 is TGTGCTAGTGGCCTGGAGCAGCCTAATCAGCCCCAGCATTTT. Amino acid sequence: CASGLEQPNQPQHF. The complete variable domain, with remaining parts taken from reference TRBV12-5 and TRBJ1-5, reads DARVTQTPRHKVTEMGQEVTMRCQPILGHNTVFWYRQTMMQGLELLAYFRNRAPLDDSGMPKDRFSAEMPDATLATLKIQPSEPRDSAVYFCASGLEQPNQPQHFGDGTRLSIL.